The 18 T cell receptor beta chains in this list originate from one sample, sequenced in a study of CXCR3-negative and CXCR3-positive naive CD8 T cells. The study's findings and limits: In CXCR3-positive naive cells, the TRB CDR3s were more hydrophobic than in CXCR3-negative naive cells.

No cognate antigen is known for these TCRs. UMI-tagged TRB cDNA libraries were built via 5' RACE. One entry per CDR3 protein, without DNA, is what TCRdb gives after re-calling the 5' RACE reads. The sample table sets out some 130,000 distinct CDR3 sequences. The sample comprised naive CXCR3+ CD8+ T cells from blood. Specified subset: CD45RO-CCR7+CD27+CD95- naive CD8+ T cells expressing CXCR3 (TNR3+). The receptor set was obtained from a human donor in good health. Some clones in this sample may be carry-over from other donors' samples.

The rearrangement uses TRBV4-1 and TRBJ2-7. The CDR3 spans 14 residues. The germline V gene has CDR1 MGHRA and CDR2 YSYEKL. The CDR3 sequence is CASSQELGGSEQYF.

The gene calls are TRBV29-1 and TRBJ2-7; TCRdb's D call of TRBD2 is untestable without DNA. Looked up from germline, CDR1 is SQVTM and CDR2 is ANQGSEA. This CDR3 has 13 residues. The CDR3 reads CSVGLAGFYEQYF.

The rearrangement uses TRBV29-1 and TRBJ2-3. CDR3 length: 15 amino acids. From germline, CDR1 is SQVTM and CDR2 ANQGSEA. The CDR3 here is CSVEDLRGDTDTQYF.

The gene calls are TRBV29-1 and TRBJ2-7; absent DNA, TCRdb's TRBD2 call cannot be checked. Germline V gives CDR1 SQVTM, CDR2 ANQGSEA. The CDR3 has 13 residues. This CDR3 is CSVENRAGHEQYF.

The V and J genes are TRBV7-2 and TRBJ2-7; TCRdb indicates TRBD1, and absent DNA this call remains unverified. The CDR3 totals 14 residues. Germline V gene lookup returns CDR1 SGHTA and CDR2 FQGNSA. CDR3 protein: CASSLLRRRYEQYF.

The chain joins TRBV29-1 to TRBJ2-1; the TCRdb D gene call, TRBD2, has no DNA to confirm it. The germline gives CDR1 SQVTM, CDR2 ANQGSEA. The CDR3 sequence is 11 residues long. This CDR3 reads CSCPTVNEQFF.

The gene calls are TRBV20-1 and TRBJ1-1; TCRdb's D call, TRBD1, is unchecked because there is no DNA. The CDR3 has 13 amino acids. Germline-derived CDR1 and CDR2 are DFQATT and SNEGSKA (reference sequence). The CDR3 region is CSARGLGDTEAFF.

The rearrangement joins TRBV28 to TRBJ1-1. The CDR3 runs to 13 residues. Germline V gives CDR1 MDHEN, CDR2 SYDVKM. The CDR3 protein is CASGGQGNTEAFF.

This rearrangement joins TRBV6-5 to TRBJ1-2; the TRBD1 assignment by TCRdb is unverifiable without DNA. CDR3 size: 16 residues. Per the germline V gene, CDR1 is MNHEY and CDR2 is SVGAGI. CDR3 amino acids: CASSYSRTGTDYGYTF.

CDR3 sequence: CASSLPRTVTDTQYF. J is TRBJ2-3 and V is TRBV28; with no DNA, the TCRdb D assignment of TRBD1 cannot be verified. The germline V gene has CDR1 MDHEN and CDR2 SYDVKM. The CDR3 is 15 residues long.

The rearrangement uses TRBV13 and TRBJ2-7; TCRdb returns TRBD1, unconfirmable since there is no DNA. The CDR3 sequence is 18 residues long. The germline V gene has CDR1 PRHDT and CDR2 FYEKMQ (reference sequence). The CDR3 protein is CASSLGTGGPAGGYEQYF.

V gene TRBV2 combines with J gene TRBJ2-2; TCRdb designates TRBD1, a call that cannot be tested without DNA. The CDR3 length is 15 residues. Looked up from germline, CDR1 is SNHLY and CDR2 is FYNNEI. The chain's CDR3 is CASRVAGGNTGELFF.

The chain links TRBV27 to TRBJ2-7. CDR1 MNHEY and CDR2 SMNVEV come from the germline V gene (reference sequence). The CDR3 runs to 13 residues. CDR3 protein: CASSLRRSYEQYF.

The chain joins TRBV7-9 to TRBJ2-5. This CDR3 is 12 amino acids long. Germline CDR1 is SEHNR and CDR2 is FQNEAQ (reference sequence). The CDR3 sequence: CASSQVSETQYF.

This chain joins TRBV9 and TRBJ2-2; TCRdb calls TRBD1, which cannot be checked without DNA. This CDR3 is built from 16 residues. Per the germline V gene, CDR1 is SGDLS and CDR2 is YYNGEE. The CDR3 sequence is CASSARDGVDTGELFF.

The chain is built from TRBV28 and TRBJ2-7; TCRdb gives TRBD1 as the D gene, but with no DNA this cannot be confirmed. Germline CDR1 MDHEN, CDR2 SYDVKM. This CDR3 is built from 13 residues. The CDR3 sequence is CATSSNRAYEQYF.

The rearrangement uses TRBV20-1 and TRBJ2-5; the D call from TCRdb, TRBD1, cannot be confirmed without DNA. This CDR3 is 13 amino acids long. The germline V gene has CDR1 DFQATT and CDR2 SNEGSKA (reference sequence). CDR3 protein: CSARWGQTETQYF.

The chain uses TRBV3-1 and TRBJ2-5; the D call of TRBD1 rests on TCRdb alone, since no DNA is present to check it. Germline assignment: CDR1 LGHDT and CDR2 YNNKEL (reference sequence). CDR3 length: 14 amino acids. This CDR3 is CASSQEMGLETQYF.